What follows are 21 T cell receptor beta chains derived from one specimen sequenced in a study of PD-1 blockade in mismatch repair-deficient tumors. Here immunoSEQ multiplex PCR was the method, and the copy in TCRdb shows in-frame clones only, minus some. The sample lists roughly 80,000 clones, 65% to 85% occurring once. Sequencing was performed on peripheral blood, taken 12 weeks after starting pembrolizumab. These receptors all stem from an adult with mismatch repair-deficient cancer.

The chain joins TRBV7-9 to TRBJ1-2; possibly TRBD1 for D (5 bases). This CDR3 has 14 amino acids. Germline V gene lookup returns CDR1 SEHNR and CDR2 FQNEAQ (reference sequence). V lost 8 bases, J lost 0 bases, and 13 bases lay in between. CDR3 nucleotides: TGTGCCAGCTTGAGGGACGGAGCTAACTATGGCTACACCTTC. This gives the protein CASLRDGANYGYTF.

This clone was observed a handful of times. V gene TRBV7-2 combines with J gene TRBJ2-7, with no clear D. The germline CDR1 and CDR2 sequences are SGHTA and FQGNSA. V was shortened by 3 bases and J by 0 bases, with 0 bases between the two germline ends. This CDR3 region has 11 residues. CDR3 DNA: TGTGCCAGCAGCTTCTCCTACGAGCAGTACTTC. It codes for CASSFSYEQYF.

The V call is TRBV7-2, the J call TRBJ2-7; 10 bases map to TRBD1. With 4 bases clipped from V and 2 bases from J, the junction kept 2 bases outside the gene matches. Germline assignment: CDR1 SGHTA and CDR2 FQGNSA. The CDR3 has 14 residues. CDR3 region: CASSWGQGPYEQYF. The CDR3 DNA follows: TGTGCCAGCAGCTGGGGACAGGGGCCCTACGAGCAGTACTTC.

DNA of the CDR3: TGTGCCAGCAGCTTAGAAGGGGGGACAAATGAAAAACTGTTTTTT. It translates to CASSLEGGTNEKLFF. The chain links TRBV7-9 to TRBJ1-4, with D possibly being TRBD1 (6 bases). Germline CDR1 is SEHNR and CDR2 is FQNEAQ (reference sequence). The V end lost 1 base, the J end lost 5 bases, and 11 bases lay between the germline ends. The length of the CDR3 is 15 residues.

In its sample, this clone was seen once. The chain is built from TRBV6-5 and TRBJ1-2; 10 nucleotides align to TRBD1. Germline V gene sequence: CDR1 MNHEY, CDR2 SVGAGI. CDR3 length: 16 residues. Trimming removed 1 base from V and 6 bases from J; junction bases left unmatched: 8. The CDR3, as DNA: TGTGCCAGCAGTTACTATCATGACAGGGGGCGCGATGGCTACACCTTC. Protein: CASSYYHDRGRDGYTF.

The chain links TRBV5-1 to TRBJ2-1, with TRBD2 matching over 9 bases. The V and J ends lost 2 bases and 4 bases, in that order; junction bases with no gene match: 4. The germline V gene encodes CDR1 SGHRS and CDR2 YFSETQ. This CDR3 comprises 15 residues. CDR3 sequence: CASSFGTSFYNEQFF. CDR3 coding DNA: TGCGCCAGCAGCTTCGGGACTAGCTTTTACAATGAGCAGTTCTTC.

The CDR3, as DNA: TGTGCCAGCAGTGTCGGGACAGGGGGAAGAGATACGCAGTATTTT. It yields the protein CASSVGTGGRDTQYF. V is TRBV25-1 and J is TRBJ2-3, with 11 positions matching TRBD1. Germline CDR1 reads MGHDK; CDR2 reads SYGVNS. After removal of 4 bases from V and 5 bases from J, the junction contained 5 bases not matched to a gene. CDR3 length equals 15 residues.

The chain links TRBV5-1 to TRBJ2-7; TRBD2 agrees at 10 bases. The germline V gene encodes CDR1 SGHRS and CDR2 YFSETQ. V trimming: 3 bases; J trimming: 12 bases; junction bases outside the gene matches: 9. The CDR3 contains 13 residues. The CDR3 DNA is TGCGCCAGCAGCTCGACTAGCGGGCGCGTTCCGTACTTC. This translates into CASSSTSGRVPYF.

The chain uses TRBV19 and TRBJ1-1; D remains ambiguous. This CDR3 is built from 13 residues. Germline-derived CDR1 and CDR2 are LNHDA and SQIVND (reference sequence). V was cut by 8 bases and J by 1 base, with 11 bases left in between. The CDR3 DNA follows: TGTGCCAGTTCAGAAACAGAGAACACTGAAGCTTTCTTT. Translation: CASSETENTEAFF.

The chain combines TRBV7-3 with TRBJ2-1, with 11 bases aligning to TRBD2. Trimming removed 5 bases from V and 5 bases from J; junction bases left unmatched: 5. Germline V gives CDR1 SGHTA, CDR2 FQGTGA. CDR3 length: 15 amino acids. The CDR3 here is CASSAGLAGHNEQFF. The DNA of the CDR3 is TGTGCCAGCAGCGCAGGACTAGCGGGCCACAATGAGCAGTTCTTC.

This chain uses TRBV5-1 with TRBJ1-4; D is unclear. V lost 0 bases and J lost 5, with 5 bases in between. The CDR3 spans 13 residues. The V gene's germline CDR1 is SGHRS and CDR2 YFSETQ. This CDR3 is CASSLDINEKLFF. DNA of the CDR3: TGCGCCAGCAGCTTGGATATAAATGAAAAACTGTTTTTT.

The chain couples TRBV10-3 to TRBJ2-2; TRBD2 matches at 10 bases. The length of the CDR3 is 15 residues. V dropped 10 bases and J dropped 2; count of bases not matched to a gene: 7. Germline-derived CDR1 and CDR2 are ENHRY and SYGVKD. CDR3: CATSGLATNTGELFF. The CDR3 nucleotides read TGTGCCACTTCGGGACTAGCGACAAACACCGGGGAGCTGTTTTTT.

The chain recombines TRBV12-5 with TRBJ2-7; D perhaps matches TRBD1 (6 bases). This CDR3 contains 12 residues. Between the trimmed V and J ends, which lost 7 bases and 5 bases, there was a span of 12 bases. Looked up from germline, CDR1 is LGHNT and CDR2 is FRNRAP. The CDR3 region is CASVGGRNEQYF. In DNA, the CDR3 is TGTGCTAGTGTTGGGGGCCGAAACGAGCAGTACTTC.

J is TRBJ1-1 and V is TRBV5-8, with D perhaps matching TRBD1 (6 bases). This CDR3 region has 13 residues. Germline CDR1 is SGHTS and CDR2 is YDEGEE. Trimming pared 5 bases from V and 10 bases from J, leaving 18 bases between. The CDR3 DNA reads as TGTGCCAGCAGACAGACGAGGGGGAGAGGAGCTTTCTTT. Translated: CASRQTRGRGAFF.

This clone has more than one count but fewer than ten. The gene calls are TRBV10-3 and TRBJ2-3, with D uncertain. The CDR3 is made up of 13 amino acids. CDR1 ENHRY and CDR2 SYGVKD come from the germline V gene. Trimming left V 7 bases short and J 1 base short, with 9 bases between. CDR3 residues: CAIKTSGTDTQYF. CDR3 DNA: TGTGCCATCAAGACCTCGGGCACAGATACGCAGTATTTT.

The gene calls are TRBV19 and TRBJ2-1; D is unresolved. Per germline, CDR1 LNHDA and CDR2 SQIVND (reference sequence). V dropped 6 bases and J dropped 3 bases, with 9 bases sitting between them. The CDR3 contains 13 residues. The CDR3 DNA sequence: TGTGCCAGTAGCCAGACATACTACAATGAGCAGTTCTTC. Its translation: CASSQTYYNEQFF.

The chain links TRBV5-1 to TRBJ1-4; no firm D call. This CDR3 is built from 15 residues. V lost 0 bases to trimming and J lost 2 bases, with 8 bases between them. Germline assignment: CDR1 SGHRS and CDR2 YFSETQ. This chain's CDR3 is CASSLVGGTNEKLFF. The CDR3, as DNA: TGCGCCAGCAGCTTGGTTGGAGGGACTAATGAAAAACTGTTTTTT.

This clone was counted once. This chain connects TRBV7-2 to TRBJ2-7, with 8 bases identical to TRBD1. The germline V gene has CDR1 SGHTA and CDR2 FQGNSA. V lost 4 bases to trimming and J lost 6 bases; unmatched junction nucleotides: 11. CDR3 size: 15 residues. DNA for the CDR3: TGTGCCAGCAGCTCTGGACAGGGTCCGGTATCCGAGCAGTACTTC. As protein: CASSSGQGPVSEQYF.

This chain joins TRBV27 and TRBJ2-5, with a tentative D call TRBD1 (5 bases). Trimming left V 6 bases short and J 2 bases short, with 16 bases between. Germline-derived CDR1 and CDR2 are MNHEY and SMNVEV (reference sequence). The CDR3 spans 15 residues. The CDR3 bases are TGTGCCAGCAGCCCGATTGGACATCGGCAAGAGACCCAGTACTTC. It encodes CASSPIGHRQETQYF.

The chain is built from TRBV7-6 and TRBJ2-3; D may be TRBD1 (6 bases). V was cut by 5 bases and J by 0 bases, with 9 bases left in between. The CDR3 has 14 residues. CDR1 is SGHVS and CDR2 is FNYEAQ in the germline V gene. The CDR3 coding sequence is TGTGCCAGCAGCCGGACAGATAGCACAGATACGCAGTATTTT. It codes for CASSRTDSTDTQYF.

The chain couples TRBV7-9 to TRBJ2-5; D gene uncertain. The CDR3 is 13 amino acids. The V gene's germline CDR1 is SEHNR and CDR2 FQNEAQ (reference sequence). V was pared by 1 base and J by 5 bases, with 8 bases between. Here the CDR3 reads CASSLGSRETQYF. CDR3 in DNA: TGTGCCAGCAGCTTAGGTAGCCGGGAGACCCAGTACTTC.